These 27 T cell receptor beta chains share one sample of origin, sequenced in a study of OX40 agonist ivuxolimab in advanced cancers. Sequencing used immunoSEQ multiplex PCR; TCRdb keeps in-frame clones, though not all of them. The sample has 35,000 to 45,000 clones, about 89% seen once. Sequencing used CD4+ or CD8+ T cells sorted from blood, obtained in a trial of the OX40 agonist ivuxolimab. These receptors originate from an adult with an advanced solid tumor such as melanoma, head and neck, liver or kidney cancer.

V is TRBV19 and J is TRBJ2-7; weak D call: TRBD2 (5 bases). Per germline, CDR1 LNHDA and CDR2 SQIVND (reference sequence). CDR3 length equals 14 residues. V was trimmed by 5 bases and J by 5 bases, leaving 16 bases between them. The chain's CDR3 is CASSLLGQDDEQYF. The CDR3 coding sequence is TGTGCCAGTAGTCTACTAGGGCAGGACGACGAGCAGTACTTC.

The rearrangement links TRBV10-2 to TRBJ2-3; D remains unclear. Germline V gene data show CDR1 as WSHSY and CDR2 as SAAADI. Trimming pared 7 bases from V and 3 bases from J, leaving 17 bases between. The CDR3 is 15 amino acids. CDR3 in DNA: TGCGCCAGCACGGAGACACTACCATCAACAGATACGCAGTATTTT. Translation: CASTETLPSTDTQYF.

J is TRBJ2-1 and V is TRBV19, with TRBD2 as a possible D gene (5 bases). This CDR3 contains 11 residues. Trimming left V 7 bases short and J 9 bases short, with 10 bases between. Germline V lookup: CDR1 LNHDA, CDR2 SQIVND (reference sequence). CDR3 coding DNA: TGTGCCAGTACGGGAAGCAGTGAGCAGTTCTTC. Translating gives CASTGSSEQFF.

The chain carries TRBV19 and TRBJ2-2; 8 nucleotides align to TRBD1. The CDR3 is made up of 15 amino acids. Unmatched junction bases numbered 7, after V lost 5 bases and J lost 5 bases. The V gene's germline CDR1 is LNHDA and CDR2 SQIVND (reference sequence). CDR3 sequence (DNA): TGTGCCAGTAGTCCAAGGACAGGGTCTACCGGGGAGCTGTTTTTT. Protein: CASSPRTGSTGELFF.

Turning to this clone: An end of the junction differs from the germline gene, which may be a read error. This chain joins TRBV28 and TRBJ2-7; D might be TRBD2 (5 bases). This CDR3 is built from 14 residues. Germline lookup yields CDR1 MDHEN and CDR2 SYDVKM. CDR3 in DNA: TGTGCCAGCAGGCCTTCGGGATCCTCCTACGGGCAGTACTTC. Encoded protein: CASRPSGSSYGQYF. Full variable domain (outside the CDR3, taken from reference TRBV28 and TRBJ2-7): DVKVTQSSRYLVKRTGEKVFLECVQDMDHENMFWYRQDPGLGLRLIYFSYDVKMKEKGDIPEGYSVSREKKERFSLILESASTNQTSMYLCASRPSGSSYGQYFGPGTRLTVT.

A few counts support this clone. The chain couples TRBV11-2 to TRBJ2-5; D is unclear. Trimming removed 4 bases from V and 9 bases from J, with 9 bases in between. CDR3 length equals 11 residues. Germline CDR1 is SGHAT and CDR2 is FQNNGV. DNA for the CDR3: TGTGCCAGCAGCTCCCACTTCGCCCAGTACTTC. Protein: CASSSHFAQYF.

V and J are TRBV2 and TRBJ2-7, with a possible D match to TRBD1 (6 bases). This CDR3 has 16 amino acids. Germline V lookup: CDR1 SNHLY, CDR2 FYNNEI. Between the trimmed V and J ends, which lost 3 bases and 4 bases, there was a span of 19 bases. CDR3 in amino acids: CASSEVQGEVWYEQYF. The CDR3, as DNA: TGTGCCAGCAGTGAGGTACAGGGAGAAGTGTGGTACGAGCAGTACTTC.

DNA for the CDR3: TGTGCCAGCAGTCGGAGGGAGCGGTCACCCCTCCACTTT. Protein product: CASSRRERSPLHF. This chain links TRBV2 with TRBJ1-6; D not resolved. Trimming removed 5 bases from V and 10 bases from J, with 12 bases in between. CDR3 length equals 13 residues. The germline V gene has CDR1 SNHLY and CDR2 FYNNEI.

The CDR3 reads CASSLATSGTQYF. The CDR3 DNA sequence: TGCGCCAGCAGCTTAGCGACTAGCGGGACGCAGTATTTT. J is TRBJ2-3 and V is TRBV5-1; 10 bases are shared with TRBD2. The CDR3 has 13 residues. Germline loops: CDR1 SGHRS, CDR2 YFSETQ. The junction had 3 bases not matched to a gene; V was cut back by 2 bases and J by 9 bases.

The V gene is TRBV6-6, the J gene TRBJ1-2, with 9 bases aligning to TRBD1. The CDR3 is 14 amino acids. CDR1 is MNHNY and CDR2 is SVGAGI in the germline V gene (reference sequence). V was clipped by 8 bases and J by 7 bases; unmatched bases: 11. The CDR3 is CASLERGQGGGYTF. DNA of the CDR3: TGTGCCAGCCTCGAACGGGGACAGGGTGGTGGCTACACCTTC.

The chain is built from TRBV5-6 and TRBJ1-2; possibly TRBD1 for D (6 bases). CDR1 and CDR2 (germline): SGHDT, YYEEEE. The ends were cut back, 0 bases at V and 8 bases at J, with 14 bases in the middle. This CDR3 is 14 amino acids long. CDR3 amino acids: CASSLGRGARGYTF. The CDR3 DNA reads TGTGCCAGCAGCTTGGGTCGGGGGGCGCGAGGCTACACCTTC.

The sample holds a few counts of this clone. This chain joins TRBV5-8 and TRBJ1-5; no clear D. The length of the CDR3 is 12 residues. Trimming left V 1 base short and J 6 bases short, with 5 bases between. Germline CDR1 and CDR2: SGHTS and YDEGEE. In DNA, the CDR3 is TGTGCCAGCAGCTTGCCCATTCAGCCCCAGCATTTT. Translation: CASSLPIQPQHF.

The genes are TRBV6-6 and TRBJ1-2; TRBD1 aligns across 9 bases. CDR3 size: 16 residues. V was clipped by 0 bases and J by 2 bases; unmatched bases: 4. Per germline, CDR1 MNHNY and CDR2 SVGAGI (reference sequence). As DNA, the CDR3 is TGTGCCAGCAGTTACTCGGGGGACAGGGCGAACTATGGCTACACCTTC. This translates into CASSYSGDRANYGYTF.

The gene calls are TRBV6-5 and TRBJ1-1, with 7 nucleotides matching TRBD1. V was clipped by 6 bases and J by 8 bases; unmatched bases: 3. This CDR3 has 11 residues. The germline gives CDR1 MNHEY, CDR2 SVGAGI. Here the CDR3 reads CASRRTGEAFF. The CDR3 bases are TGTGCCAGCAGACGGACAGGAGAAGCTTTCTTT.

J is TRBJ1-6 and V is TRBV6-5; TRBD1 agrees at 8 bases. The length of the CDR3 is 15 residues. Per the germline V gene, CDR1 is MNHEY and CDR2 is SVGAGI. With 6 bases clipped from V and 7 bases from J, the junction kept 8 bases outside the gene matches. In nucleotides, the CDR3 is TGTGCCAGCAGATTGGGACAGGTGAAGAATTCACCCCTCCACTTT. Amino acids: CASRLGQVKNSPLHF.

The rearrangement joins TRBV18 to TRBJ2-1; D remains ambiguous. V lost 3 bases and J 5 bases, leaving 14 bases between the germline ends. CDR1 is KGHSH, CDR2 LQKENI, per germline. This CDR3 contains 15 residues. DNA of the CDR3: TGTGCCAGCTCACCTTCAGCCCACCAGGACAATGAGCAGTTCTTC. This translates into CASSPSAHQDNEQFF.

This clone showed up just a few times. The V call is TRBV28, the J call TRBJ1-4; D unclear. This CDR3 is 12 amino acids long. Between the trimmed V and J ends, which lost 6 bases and 4 bases, there was a span of 6 bases. The V gene's germline CDR1 is MDHEN and CDR2 SYDVKM. The chain's CDR3 is CASSDLNEKLFF. The CDR3 coding sequence is TGTGCCAGCAGCGACCTTAATGAAAAACTGTTTTTT.

This chain connects TRBV9 to TRBJ2-5; D gene uncertain. The CDR3 is 14 amino acids. The germline CDR1 and CDR2 sequences are SGDLS and YYNGEE. V was cut by 0 bases and J by 1 base, with 7 bases left in between. CDR3 loop: CASSVGQFQETQYF. CDR3 DNA sequence: TGTGCCAGCAGCGTAGGACAATTCCAAGAGACCCAGTACTTC.

V is TRBV11-2 and J is TRBJ1-2; 9 bases fit TRBD1. V trimming: 4 bases; J trimming: 5 bases; junction bases outside the gene matches: 14. CDR1 is SGHAT and CDR2 is FQNNGV in the germline V gene. The CDR3 has 17 residues. The CDR3, as DNA: TGTGCCAGCAGCTCACTCCGATCGGGACAGGGCTTTTATGGCTACACCTTC. This gives the protein CASSSLRSGQGFYGYTF.

The chain couples TRBV7-6 to TRBJ2-5; D gene unclear. The CDR3 runs 16 residues. The V and J ends lost 2 bases and 1 base respectively, with 14 bases between them. CDR1 SGHVS and CDR2 FNYEAQ come from the germline V gene. The CDR3 DNA follows: TGTGCCAGCAGCTTAAGCGCGGCTATGACCCAAGAGACCCAGTACTTC. Translating gives CASSLSAAMTQETQYF.

This clone has only one observation. The chain joins TRBV11-1 to TRBJ2-7, with a possible D match to TRBD1 (7 bases). V lost 5 bases and J 6 bases, leaving 11 bases between the germline ends. CDR1 is SGHAT and CDR2 is FQDESV in the germline V gene (reference sequence). This CDR3 spans 12 amino acids. The CDR3 protein is CASSRGTAEQYF. The DNA for the CDR3 is TGTGCCAGCAGCCGCGGGACAGCCGAGCAGTACTTC. Full variable domain (outside the CDR3, taken from reference TRBV11-1 and TRBJ2-7): EAEVAQSPRYKITEKSQAVAFWCDPISGHATLYWYRQILGQGPELLVQFQDESVVDDSQLPKDRFSAERLKGVDSTLKIQPAELGDSAMYLCASSRGTAEQYFGPGTRLTVT.

By sample fraction, this clone is medium-sized. The V and J genes are TRBV28 and TRBJ2-7; D gene uncertain. V was pared by 7 bases and J by 5 bases, with 9 bases between. The CDR3 is 11 residues long. The germline CDR1 and CDR2 sequences are MDHEN and SYDVKM. The CDR3 here is CASTQEHEQYF. Written as DNA, the CDR3 is TGTGCCAGCACCCAAGAGCACGAGCAGTACTTC.

The chain is built from TRBV4-2 and TRBJ2-5; D call uncertain. Between the trimmed V and J ends, which lost 1 base and 2 bases, there was a span of 11 bases. This CDR3 is 15 amino acids long. Germline-derived CDR1 and CDR2 are LGHNA and YNFKEQ. The CDR3 DNA is TGTGCCAGCAGCCAAGCATCCTGGGTACAAGAGACCCAGTACTTC. Translating gives CASSQASWVQETQYF.

This chain joins TRBV6-1 and TRBJ1-3; D is unclear. The V and J ends lost 6 bases and 2 bases respectively, with 5 bases between them. From germline, CDR1 is MNHNS and CDR2 SASEGT. This CDR3 region has 12 residues. CDR3 coding DNA: TGTGCCAGCAGGAGTGCTGGAAACACCATATATTTT. Translating gives CASRSAGNTIYF.

The V and J genes are TRBV6-1 and TRBJ2-5, with D possibly being TRBD2 (6 bases). The CDR3 loop spans 14 amino acids. V lost 7 bases, J lost 3 bases, and 15 bases lay in between. Looked up from germline, CDR1 is MNHNS and CDR2 is SASEGT. CDR3: CASMEGGIEETQYF. The CDR3 DNA reads TGTGCCAGCATGGAGGGCGGGATAGAAGAGACCCAGTACTTC.

This clone was found once. The chain couples TRBV2 to TRBJ1-2; D remains unclear. The V gene's germline CDR1 is SNHLY and CDR2 FYNNEI. This CDR3 comprises 13 residues. Trimming cost V 7 bases and J 5 bases, with 14 bases left between them. The CDR3 coding sequence is TGTGCCAGCACGCTGCTTACTCAGTATGGCTACACCTTC. Protein sequence: CASTLLTQYGYTF.

The chain couples TRBV11-3 to TRBJ1-1; D unresolved. V lost 1 base and J 6 bases, leaving 9 bases between the germline ends. The CDR3 loop spans 13 amino acids. CDR1 and CDR2 from the germline V gene are SGHNT and YENEEA. The DNA of the CDR3 is TGTGCCAGCAGCTTAGGTCCCGGCGCTGAAGCTTTCTTT. It translates to CASSLGPGAEAFF. Combining the CDR3 with reference TRBV11-3 and TRBJ1-1 gives the whole variable domain EAGVVQSPRYKIIEKKQPVAFWCNPISGHNTLYWYLQNLGQGPELLIRYENEEAVDDSQLPKDRFSAERLKGVDSTLKIQPAELGDSAVYLCASSLGPGAEAFFGQGTRLTVV.